Listed below are T cell receptor beta chains from one sample, sequenced in a study of T-cell reconstitution after alpha-beta-depleted transplantation in children. TCRdb independently ran MiXCR on the PCR reads; one entry per CDR3 protein. Of about 980,000 distinct CDR3 sequences listed, roughly 29% are singletons. Source: PBMCs, mostly from graft donor cells, taken 360 days after TCRalphabeta/CD19-depleted stem cell transplant. All receptors come from a boy in the first two years of life who had a stem cell transplant for SCID, so the T cells may come from the graft donor. The CDR3 runs from the conserved cysteine through the conserved F or W. D genes are given only for firm matches. Size tells how often a clone was seen (once, few, many) or the class of an expanded clone, and some rows leave it out.

>TRBD1|TRBV5-1|TRBJ2-3|NA
TGCGCCAGCAGCTTGGCCTTGGGACAGGGAGACAACAGCGATACGCAGTATTTT
CASSLALGQGDNSDTQYF
>NA|TRBV12-3/TRBV12-4|TRBJ2-7|NA
TGTGCCAGCAGTTTTTCTAATGGAGACTACGAGCAGTACTTC
CASSFSNGDYEQYF
>NA|TRBV12-3/TRBV12-4|TRBJ1-3|NA
TGTGCCAGCAGTTTGCAGGAGGTGGGGTACACCATATATTTT
CASSLQEVGYTIYF
>TRBD1|TRBV12-3/TRBV12-4|TRBJ2-4|NA
TGTGCCAGCAGTCCCGCCGGACAGGGTCCAAACATTCAGTACTTC
CASSPAGQGPNIQYF
>TRBD1|TRBV5-1|TRBJ2-6|few
TGCGCCAGCAGCTCCGGACAGGGTACCGTCGGGGCCAACGTCCTGACTTTC
CASSSGQGTVGANVLTF
>NA|TRBV5-1|TRBJ2-1|NA
TGCGCCAGCAGCTTGGCGGGGGGCCCTGAGCAGTTCTTC
CASSLAGGPEQFF
>NA|TRBV11-3|TRBJ2-1|NA
TGTGCCAGCAGCTTGTACCGGGAGACCGTAAATGAGCAGTTCTTC
CASSLYRETVNEQFF
>NA|TRBV4-3|TRBJ2-2|few
TGCGCCAGCAGCCAAGATAGAGGCAGGGTCACCGGGGAGCTGTTTTTT
CASSQDRGRVTGELFF
>NA|TRBV12-3/TRBV12-4|TRBJ1-1|NA
TGTGCCAGCAGTTTGGGGGGCGGGGGTGAAGCTTTCTTT
CASSLGGGGEAFF
>NA|TRBV12-3/TRBV12-4|TRBJ1-5|few
TGTGCCAGCAGTTTTGCTGGGACTGGCAATCAGCCCCAGCATTTT
CASSFAGTGNQPQHF
>NA|TRBV20-1|TRBJ1-4|many
TGCAGTGCTACTCCCTTAGGGACCTCTAATGAAAAACTGTTTTTT
CSATPLGTSNEKLFF
>NA|TRBV12-3/TRBV12-4|TRBJ1-3|few
TGTGCCAGCAGTCCCCAGAGAGGGCTCGGAAACACCATATATTTT
CASSPQRGLGNTIYF
>NA|TRBV9|TRBJ2-3|NA
TGTGCCAGCAGCGTCGTGGTTTCGGATACGCAGTATTTT
CASSVVVSDTQYF
>NA|TRBV29-1|TRBJ2-2|NA
TGCAGCTGGGAGGCCGGGGAGCTGTTTTTT
CSWEAGELFF
>NA|TRBV5-1|TRBJ1-1|NA
TGCGCCAGCCGAGGACTCCATCGGACTGAAGCTTTCTTT
CASRGLHRTEAFF
>TRBD1|TRBV20-1|TRBJ2-5|NA
TGCAGTGCAACAGGGGGCGCAGAGACCCAGTACTTC
CSATGGAETQYF
>NA|TRBV24-1|TRBJ2-3|few
TGTGCCACCGGTGATACGAGCACAGATACGCAGTATTTT
CATGDTSTDTQYF
>NA|TRBV20-1|TRBJ2-7|few
TGCAGTGTTAAGAACCTTAGCCATAGCTCCTACGAGCAGTACTTC
CSVKNLSHSSYEQYF
>NA|TRBV9|TRBJ2-5|few
TGTGCCAGCAGCGTAGGACCTTCATACGAAGAGACCCAGTACTTC
CASSVGPSYEETQYF
>TRBD2|TRBV15|TRBJ2-3|few
TGTGCCACCAGAGACGGGGGGGCTGTAGATACGCAGTATTTT
CATRDGGAVDTQYF
>NA|TRBV20-1|TRBJ1-5|few
TGCAGTTCGGCACCCCCTAGTCAGCCCCAGCATTTT
CSSAPPSQPQHF
>TRBD2|TRBV28|TRBJ2-1|NA
TGTGCCAGCAGTAGGGGACTAGCGGGGGCCCTTCTCTACAATGAGCAGTTCTTC
CASSRGLAGALLYNEQFF
>NA|TRBV25-1|TRBJ2-1|NA
TGTGCCAGCAGTGTGAACGAGGGCTCCTACAATGAGCAGTTCTTC
CASSVNEGSYNEQFF
>NA|TRBV6-6|TRBJ1-2|NA
TGTGCCAGCAGTTACTATGGGCCCTATGGCTACACCTTC
CASSYYGPYGYTF
>NA|TRBV11-1|TRBJ2-1|few
TGTGCCAGCAGCTTAGCCTGGTCCTACAATGAGCAGTTCTTC
CASSLAWSYNEQFF
>TRBD1|TRBV29-1|TRBJ2-5|few
TGCAGCGTTGATTTTTACAGGGGGGAGACCCAGTACTTC
CSVDFYRGETQYF